The text below deals with one TCR beta chain. Measured with immunoSEQ multiplex PCR; TCRdb has only the in-frame clones, and not every one. The sample contains roughly 30,000 clones, roughly 90% of which appear only once. The sample belongs to a study of T cell changes during pregnancy in multiple sclerosis. Trimming shortened V by 3 bases and J by 5 bases, and 7 bases separated the two germline ends. Germline assignment: CDR1 MNHEY and CDR2 SMNVEV (reference sequence). The CDR3 consists of 13 residues. The sample here was CD8+ T cells from peripheral blood mononuclear cells, taken in the first trimester of pregnancy. The chain combines TRBV27 with TRBJ2-2; D is uncertain. This clonotype originated in a female donor with multiple sclerosis, enrolled in a pregnancy study. CDR3 residues: CASSFAVTGELFF. The CDR3, as DNA: TGTGCCAGCAGTTTTGCGGTTACCGGGGAGCTGTTTTTT.